This is a list of T cell receptor beta chains from one sample in a study of graft-versus-host responses after intestinal transplantation. Some clones are missing from TCRdb's copy, which holds only in-frame ones; the method was immunoSEQ multiplex PCR. Seen here are 25,000 to 30,000 clones, more than 90% observed once, and the top ten hold under 0.95%. Sequencing used PBMCs, obtained roughly 32 days after intestinal transplant. Receptor source: a human patient who received an intestinal transplant, so some T cells may come from the graft donor. Both conserved end residues are part of each CDR3. A D gene is named only where the DNA matches it firmly. Only part of the rows carry a size: once, few, many, or a class if the clone is expanded.

clone_size,v_call,j_call,d_call,cdr3_nt,cdr3_aa
NA,TRBV5-1,TRBJ1-4,NA,TGCGCCAGCAATTACGCCGGGACAAATAATGAAAAACTGTTTTTT,CASNYAGTNNEKLFF
NA,TRBV21-1,TRBJ2-1,NA,TGTGCCAGCACCTTAAGCGGCTACAATGAGCAGTTCTTC,CASTLSGYNEQFF
NA,TRBV7-6,TRBJ1-2,NA,TGTGCCAGCAGCCCCGAGGGACACAACCTGGAGGGCTACACCTTC,CASSPEGHNLEGYTF
NA,TRBV7-9,TRBJ2-7,TRBD1,TGTGCCAGCAGCTTAGTCCCTGGGACAGGGGGCCAGGGCGAGCAGTACTTC,CASSLVPGTGGQGEQYF
NA,TRBV6-6,TRBJ2-3,TRBD2,TGTGCCAGCAGTTCTTTTCGGGAGGGCCGGGATACGCAGTATTTT,CASSSFREGRDTQYF
NA,TRBV5-1,TRBJ1-2,TRBD1,TGCGCCAGCAGCCTAGGGACAGGGGACAACTATGGCTACACCTTC,CASSLGTGDNYGYTF
NA,TRBV6-5,TRBJ2-7,NA,TGTGCCAGCACGACCCTTAACGAGCAGTACTTC,CASTTLNEQYF
NA,TRBV6-4,TRBJ2-1,NA,TGTGCCAGCAGTGTCTCTACATACAATGAGCAGTTCTTC,CASSVSTYNEQFF
once,TRBV19,TRBJ2-3,TRBD2,TGTGCCACCAGAGGGGCTTCGCGGGGGGCCCGCCCTGATACGCAGTATTTT,CATRGASRGARPDTQYF
NA,TRBV10-3,TRBJ1-5,NA,TGTGCCATCAGTGAAGAGGGGCATATGCCCCAGCATTTT,CAISEEGHMPQHF
NA,TRBV2,TRBJ2-7,TRBD2,TGTGCCAGCAGTGAGACTGGACTAGCGGGACCCTACGAGCAGTACTTC,CASSETGLAGPYEQYF
few,TRBV4-1,TRBJ1-5,TRBD1,TGCGCCAGCAGCCACAGACAGGGGGATCAGCCCCAGCATTTT,CASSHRQGDQPQHF
NA,TRBV28,TRBJ2-5,NA,TGTGCCAGCAGTTTCCAGTGGGTCAAAGAGACCCAGTACTTC,CASSFQWVKETQYF
NA,TRBV30,TRBJ1-2,NA,TGTGCCTGGATCCCGCCTAACTATGGCTACACCTTC,CAWIPPNYGYTF
NA,TRBV7-9,TRBJ2-3,TRBD2,TGTGCCAGCAGCCGGGGGGGCTCCACAGATACGCAGTATTTT,CASSRGGSTDTQYF
NA,TRBV4-1,TRBJ1-2,NA,TGCGCCAGCAGCCAAGATCATATCCGCTACACCTTC,CASSQDHIRYTF
NA,TRBV19,TRBJ1-1,NA,TGTGCCAGTAGTATGGGGCTGAACACTGAAGCTTTCTTT,CASSMGLNTEAFF
once,TRBV5-5,TRBJ1-2,TRBD1,TGTGCCAGCAGCTCCGGGACAGCCAACTATGGCTACACCTTC,CASSSGTANYGYTF
NA,TRBV5-6,TRBJ1-1,NA,TGTGCCAGCAGCTATGAGGCGAACACTGAAGCTTTCTTT,CASSYEANTEAFF
NA,TRBV4-1,TRBJ2-7,TRBD2,TGCGCCAGCAGCGAACTAGCGAGCTCCTACGAGCAGTACTTC,CASSELASSYEQYF
NA,TRBV27,TRBJ2-5,TRBD1,TGTGCCAGCAGCGACAGGGAAGGGGAGACCCAGTACTTC,CASSDREGETQYF
NA,TRBV12-5,TRBJ1-1,TRBD1,TGTGCTAGTGGTCCGCCAGACAGGGGGAACACTGAAGCTTTCTTT,CASGPPDRGNTEAFF
NA,TRBV7-2,TRBJ2-5,NA,TGTGCCAGCAGCTTGAGACATAAAGAGACCCAGTACTTC,CASSLRHKETQYF
NA,TRBV2,TRBJ2-2,TRBD2,TGTGCCAGCAGTCTAGCGGGAGTCCCCGGGGAGCTGTTTTTT,CASSLAGVPGELFF
NA,TRBV4-2,TRBJ1-2,TRBD1,TGTGCCAGCAGCCAAGGACAGGGATTCGGCTACACCTTC,CASSQGQGFGYTF
once,TRBV11-2,TRBJ2-1,TRBD2,TGTGCCAGCAGCTGGCGGGGGGGCTCCTACAATGAGCAGTTCTTC,CASSWRGGSYNEQFF
NA,TRBV9,TRBJ1-5,NA,TGTGCCAGCAGCGTAGGGGTTTTAGAGGGTCAGCCCCAGCATTTT,CASSVGVLEGQPQHF
NA,TRBV5-1,TRBJ1-1,NA,TGCGCCAGCAGCTTGGACGGGTTAAGAGGTACTGAAGCTTTCTTT,CASSLDGLRGTEAFF
NA,TRBV6-5,TRBJ1-1,NA,TGTGCCAGCAGTAAGTGGGCAGATACTGAAGCTTTCTTT,CASSKWADTEAFF
few,TRBV6-1,TRBJ2-3,NA,TGTGCCAGCAGTGAAAGGTGGGGGGGCACAGATACGCAGTATTTT,CASSERWGGTDTQYF
NA,TRBV19,TRBJ2-7,NA,TGTGCCAGTAGTATCCGGCTAGCAGGCTACGAGCAGTACTTC,CASSIRLAGYEQYF
once,TRBV30,TRBJ1-2,NA,TGTGCCTGGAGTCCACGGGGGACCCCCCGTTCGGACACCTTC,CAWSPRGTPRSDTF
NA,TRBV27,TRBJ1-3,TRBD1,TGTGCCAGCAGTTTATCGTACCTGGGACAGGGAACAACTGGAAACACCATATATTTT,CASSLSYLGQGTTGNTIYF
NA,TRBV2,TRBJ1-5,NA,TGTGCCAGCAGTGAGACTCCCAACAGCAATCAGCCCCAGCATTTT,CASSETPNSNQPQHF
NA,TRBV4-1,TRBJ2-1,TRBD2,TGCGCCAGCAGCCAAACCCCGGGACTAGCGGGAGGGATCGGCTACAATGAGCAGTTCTTC,CASSQTPGLAGGIGYNEQFF
NA,TRBV9,TRBJ2-7,NA,TGTGCCAGCAGCGTAGCGGAGGCCTACGAGCAGTACTTC,CASSVAEAYEQYF
NA,TRBV10-3,TRBJ2-7,NA,TGTGCCATCAGTGAGTCTTCCTACGAGCAGTACTTC,CAISESSYEQYF
NA,TRBV5-5,TRBJ2-5,TRBD1,TGTGCCAGCAGCTGGGGGCAGGGGGCCGACGAGACCCAGTACTTC,CASSWGQGADETQYF
NA,TRBV19,TRBJ1-5,NA,TGTGCCAGTAGTATAGATCCTGGACAGAGTGAGTCATGGGTCAATCAGCCCCAGCATTTT,CASSIDPGQSESWVNQPQHF
NA,TRBV11-2,TRBJ2-7,TRBD1,TGTGCCAGCAGCGATCTAAAGGACAGGGAGATCGAGCAGTACTTC,CASSDLKDREIEQYF
NA,TRBV5-4,TRBJ2-1,NA,TGTGCCAGCAGCTTTCAGCTCAATGAGCAGTTCTTC,CASSFQLNEQFF
NA,TRBV6-5,TRBJ2-7,TRBD1,TGTGCCAGCAGTTACGGGGACAGGGGATCCTACGAGCAGTACTTC,CASSYGDRGSYEQYF